A single sample gave rise to the 22 T cell receptor beta chains below, sequenced in a study of technical replicates of blood from a few donors. TCRdb's copy holds only in-frame clones and misses some; the assay was immunoSEQ multiplex PCR. The repertoire consists of roughly 68,000 clones, with around nine tenths occurring once and the leading ten covering approximately 0.4%. The sample consisted of T cells isolated from PBMCs. These receptors originate from a human donor in good health.

The rearrangement uses TRBV7-8 and TRBJ2-2, with 9 bases aligning to TRBD2. V was pared by 3 bases and J by 2 bases, with 1 base of the junction left unmatched. The CDR3 length is 15 residues. Per germline, CDR1 SGHVS and CDR2 FQNEAQ. CDR3 region: CASSFSGRNTGELFF. In DNA form, the CDR3 reads TGTGCCAGCAGCTTTAGCGGGAGAAACACCGGGGAGCTGTTTTTT.

The chain couples TRBV6-1 to TRBJ2-5; 11 nucleotides line up with TRBD1. Germline V lookup: CDR1 MNHNS, CDR2 SASEGT. V lost 6 bases, J lost 3 bases, and 6 bases stayed unmatched. This CDR3 has 15 residues. CDR3 protein: CASRAGTGGKETQYF. Here the CDR3 DNA reads TGTGCCAGCAGAGCCGGGACAGGGGGGAAAGAGACCCAGTACTTC.

The J gene is TRBJ2-5, the V gene TRBV9, with D possibly TRBD2 on 6 matching bases. Germline V gene data show CDR1 as SGDLS and CDR2 as YYNGEE. V was clipped by 3 bases and J by 5 bases, with 11 bases between them. The CDR3 covers 13 residues. The CDR3 DNA reads as TGTGCCAGCAGCGCACCACGGGGGGAGACCCAGTACTTC. This encodes CASSAPRGETQYF.

This sequence joins TRBV6-1 and TRBJ2-7, with 7 bases lining up with TRBD1. The CDR3 is 13 amino acids. V trimming: 5 bases; J trimming: 1 base; junction bases outside the gene matches: 2. The germline V gene encodes CDR1 MNHNS and CDR2 SASEGT. The CDR3 protein is CASSNRGSYEQYF. CDR3 bases: TGTGCCAGCAGTAACAGGGGATCCTACGAGCAGTACTTC.

The J gene is TRBJ1-5, the V gene TRBV5-6; 7 bases align to TRBD1. After removal of 4 bases from V and 5 bases from J, the junction contained 6 bases not matched to a gene. Germline V CDR1 and CDR2: SGHDT, YYEEEE. The CDR3 spans 14 residues. CDR3 nucleotides: TGTGCCAGCAGCGCCGACAGGGACGATCAGCCCCAGCATTTT. This codes for CASSADRDDQPQHF.

The rearrangement uses TRBV29-1 and TRBJ2-2; TRBD1 matches at 10 bases. This CDR3 region has 14 residues. The junction had 4 bases not matched to a gene; V was cut back by 6 bases and J by 3 bases. Germline V CDR1 and CDR2: SQVTM, ANQGSEA. The CDR3 here is CSVEGQGYTGELFF. CDR3 in DNA: TGCAGCGTGGAGGGACAGGGGTACACCGGGGAGCTGTTTTTT.

The genes are TRBV11-3 and TRBJ1-2; D may be TRBD1 (6 bases). This CDR3 is built from 15 residues. Looked up from germline, CDR1 is SGHNT and CDR2 is YENEEA. V was trimmed by 3 bases and J by 11 bases, leaving 22 bases between them. CDR3 nucleotide sequence: TGTGCCAGCAGCTTTTCGTCCCGGGCCCTCCAGGGGTACACCTTC. It codes for CASSFSSRALQGYTF. Complete variable domain (other parts from reference TRBV11-3 and TRBJ1-2): EAGVVQSPRYKIIEKKQPVAFWCNPISGHNTLYWYLQNLGQGPELLIRYENEEAVDDSQLPKDRFSAERLKGVDSTLKIQPAELGDSAVYLCASSFSSRALQGYTFGSGTRLTVV.

The rearrangement links TRBV5-4 to TRBJ1-1, with D tentatively TRBD1 (5 bases). CDR1 is SGHNT, CDR2 YYREEE, per germline (reference sequence). Trimming left V 0 bases short and J 3 bases short, with 12 bases between. The CDR3 loop spans 15 amino acids. CDR3 bases: TGTGCCAGCAGCTTGGCGGGGGGTTTGTACACTGAAGCTTTCTTT. Its translation is CASSLAGGLYTEAFF.

This chain joins TRBV6-6 and TRBJ2-1; 10 bases match TRBD1. CDR3 size: 15 residues. The germline V gene encodes CDR1 MNHNY and CDR2 SVGAGI (reference sequence). Unmatched junction bases numbered 8, after V lost 7 bases and J lost 5 bases. The CDR3 nucleotides read TGTGCCAGCATAAAGGGACAGGGGTTCGACAATGAGCAGTTCTTC. Translation: CASIKGQGFDNEQFF.

The chain uses TRBV11-2 and TRBJ2-7; D is possibly TRBD2 (6 bases). The CDR3 consists of 14 residues. Per germline, CDR1 SGHAT and CDR2 FQNNGV. V gave up 9 bases and J gave up 6 bases, with 21 bases separating them. The chain's CDR3 is CASSVGGGKPEQYF. CDR3 coding DNA: TGTGCCAGTTCAGTGGGGGGAGGTAAACCCGAGCAGTACTTC. Using reference TRBV11-2 and TRBJ2-7 for the parts outside the CDR3, the full variable domain is EAGVAQSPRYKIIEKRQSVAFWCNPISGHATLYWYQQILGQGPKLLIQFQNNGVVDDSQLPKDRFSAERLKGVDSTLKIQPAKLEDSAVYLCASSVGGGKPEQYFGPGTRLTVT.

This clone has just one count. The chain recombines TRBV11-3 with TRBJ2-1; D gene uncertain. Germline loops: CDR1 SGHNT, CDR2 YENEEA. V was shortened by 3 bases and J by 4 bases, with 4 bases between the two germline ends. This CDR3 comprises 12 residues. CDR3: CASSFQYNEQFF. The CDR3 DNA reads TGTGCCAGCAGCTTCCAGTACAATGAGCAGTTCTTC. Full variable domain (missing parts from reference TRBV11-3 and TRBJ2-1): EAGVVQSPRYKIIEKKQPVAFWCNPISGHNTLYWYLQNLGQGPELLIRYENEEAVDDSQLPKDRFSAERLKGVDSTLKIQPAELGDSAVYLCASSFQYNEQFFGPGTRLTVL.

V is TRBV6-5 and J is TRBJ2-7; 9 bases agree with TRBD2. Germline V lookup: CDR1 MNHEY, CDR2 SVGAGI. The V segment lost 4 bases and the J segment 3 bases; nucleotides outside the gene matches: 10. This CDR3 has 16 amino acids. The CDR3 sequence: CASSLGAGGGVYEQYF. The DNA for the CDR3 is TGTGCCAGCAGTTTAGGAGCGGGAGGCGGTGTCTACGAGCAGTACTTC.

J is TRBJ1-1 and V is TRBV5-1; 8 bases fit TRBD1. Germline V lookup: CDR1 SGHRS, CDR2 YFSETQ. The CDR3 is made up of 15 amino acids. V lost 3 bases to trimming and J lost 1 base; unmatched junction nucleotides: 5. CDR3 amino acids: CASSSLQGGNTEAFF. DNA for the CDR3: TGCGCCAGCAGCTCCCTACAGGGGGGGAACACTGAAGCTTTCTTT.

The chain carries TRBV2 and TRBJ2-5; D is unclear. Trimming took 7 bases from V and 1 from J, leaving 10 bases between them. Germline loops: CDR1 SNHLY, CDR2 FYNNEI. This CDR3 is built from 13 residues. In nucleotides, the CDR3 is TGTGCCAGCAATGTGGCGGCCCAAGAGACCCAGTACTTC. Protein: CASNVAAQETQYF.

The chain joins TRBV28 to TRBJ1-5, with unresolved D. In germline, CDR1 is MDHEN, CDR2 SYDVKM. This CDR3 has 11 amino acids. The V and J ends lost 9 bases and 7 bases respectively, with 10 bases between them. CDR3: CASTRSQPQHF. The CDR3 region has the DNA TGTGCCAGTACCCGGTCCCAGCCCCAGCATTTT.

This rearrangement joins TRBV11-2 to TRBJ2-5; 8 bases agree with TRBD2. Germline CDR1 reads SGHAT; CDR2 reads FQNNGV. CDR3 length: 14 residues. Trimming removed 1 base from V and 4 bases from J; junction bases left unmatched: 2. CDR3 coding DNA: TGTGCCAGCAGCTTAGTGGCGGGAGGAGAGACCCAGTACTTC. It encodes CASSLVAGGETQYF.

V gene TRBV6-6 combines with J gene TRBJ2-1; 8 nucleotides line up with TRBD2. Trimming removed 0 bases from V and 5 bases from J; junction bases left unmatched: 6. CDR3 length: 16 amino acids. From germline, CDR1 is MNHNY and CDR2 SVGAGI (reference sequence). As DNA, the CDR3 is TGTGCCAGCAGTTACTCGAGAGCGGGAGATGACAATGAGCAGTTCTTC. This codes for CASSYSRAGDDNEQFF.

The J gene is TRBJ1-1, the V gene TRBV5-4; tentatively, D is TRBD1 (6 bases). Trimming shortened V by 5 bases and J by 6 bases, and 11 bases separated the two germline ends. Per germline, CDR1 SGHNT and CDR2 YYREEE (reference sequence). CDR3 length: 12 amino acids. This chain's CDR3 is CASSKTGPEAFF. In DNA form, the CDR3 reads TGTGCCAGCAGTAAGACAGGTCCTGAAGCTTTCTTT.

The J gene is TRBJ2-3, the V gene TRBV5-4; D unclear. CDR1 is SGHNT and CDR2 is YYREEE in the germline V gene (reference sequence). This CDR3 has 12 residues. V was pared by 4 bases and J by 4 bases, with 7 bases between. CDR3 amino acids: CASSLTADTQYF. CDR3 coding DNA: TGTGCCAGCAGCCTGACTGCAGATACGCAGTATTTT.

The chain has TRBV5-6 and TRBJ2-1, with D hard to call. Germline CDR1 SGHDT, CDR2 YYEEEE. V lost 1 base to trimming and J lost 4 bases, with 9 bases between them. CDR3 length: 14 residues. The CDR3 DNA sequence: TGTGCCAGCAGCTTGTCCCCGTTATACAATGAGCAGTTCTTC. Translated, it gives CASSLSPLYNEQFF.

This chain uses TRBV4-1 with TRBJ2-5; 12 bases map to TRBD2. V trimming: 5 bases; J trimming: 5 bases; junction bases outside the gene matches: 6. The CDR3 consists of 15 residues. CDR1 and CDR2 (germline): MGHRA, YSYEKL. CDR3 coding DNA: TGCGCCAGCAGCAGACTAGCGGGAGTGGGGGAGACCCAGTACTTC. Translating it yields CASSRLAGVGETQYF.

V is TRBV11-3 and J is TRBJ2-7; 7 nucleotides line up with TRBD1. Germline values: CDR1 SGHNT, CDR2 YENEEA. J was trimmed by 3 bases and V by 5 bases; bases with no gene match: 10. CDR3 length: 15 residues. CDR3 sequence (DNA): TGTGCCAGCAGCCAAGACTTGACAGGGTTCTACGAGCAGTACTTC. Residues: CASSQDLTGFYEQYF.